The rows below give T cell receptor beta chains drawn from one sample of a study of cytomegalovirus exposure and HLA in healthy donors. Here immunoSEQ multiplex PCR was the method, and the copy in TCRdb shows in-frame clones only, minus some. The sample gives about 130,000 clones, 70% to 80% of which show up once; 2% to 2.5% is in the top ten. The specimen sequenced was PBMCs. The receptors were sampled from a man in his late teens or twenties in good health and CMV-seronegative. Each CDR3 is given with its conserved first and last residue. The D gene is left open where the match is weak. Not every row has a clone size; where given, it reads once, few, many or a size class.

d_call	v_call	clone_size	j_call	cdr3_nt	cdr3_aa
.	TRBV29-1	.	TRBJ2-5	TGCAGCGTTGAACTAGCGCCAGGGGGAGAGACCCAGTACTTC	CSVELAPGGETQYF
TRBD1	TRBV15	.	TRBJ2-2	TGTGCCACCGACAGGGAGATACAGGCCGGGGAGCTGTTTTTT	CATDREIQAGELFF
.	TRBV5-6	.	TRBJ1-3	TGTGCCAGCAGCTGGACACCCTCTGGAAACACCATATATTTT	CASSWTPSGNTIYF
TRBD2	TRBV5-1	few	TRBJ2-1	TGCGCCAGCAGCTTGGCCCGGCTAGCGGGAGGGGGAGAGCAGTTCTTC	CASSLARLAGGGEQFF
TRBD2	TRBV4-1	once	TRBJ2-5	TGCGCCAGCAGCCAGGGGTTAGCGGGTTCCCGGGAGACCCAGTACTTC	CASSQGLAGSRETQYF
.	TRBV27	once	TRBJ1-5	TGTGCCAGCAGTAAATATAGCAATCAGCCCCAGCATTTT	CASSKYSNQPQHF
.	TRBV4-1	.	TRBJ1-3	TGCGCCAGCAGCCAAGTAATGAGCTCTGGAAACACCATATATTTT	CASSQVMSSGNTIYF
.	TRBV7-4	.	TRBJ1-2	TGTGCCAGCAGCTTAGGGCAGGGCGACTATGGCTACACCTTC	CASSLGQGDYGYTF
.	TRBV27	.	TRBJ2-1	TGTGCCAGCACCCCGGGCTCCTACAATGAGCAGTTCTTC	CASTPGSYNEQFF
TRBD1	TRBV6-5	.	TRBJ1-2	TGTGCCAGCAGGATACAGGGGGCGGGCTATGGCTACACCTTC	CASRIQGAGYGYTF
TRBD1	TRBV4-1	.	TRBJ2-3	TGCGCCAGCAGCTACTACCAGGGGGAGGATACGCAGTATTTT	CASSYYQGEDTQYF
.	TRBV6-1	.	TRBJ2-1	TGTGCCAGCAGTGAAAACAGGCCCTACCATGAGCAGTTCTTC	CASSENRPYHEQFF
TRBD1	TRBV5-8	.	TRBJ1-2	TGTGCCAGCAGCTTGTTACGAAAACCCAGGGGGAAAGGTTATGGCTACACCTTC	CASSLLRKPRGKGYGYTF
TRBD2	TRBV19	.	TRBJ2-3	TGTGCCAGTAGTAAGACTAGCGGGAGGGTTAGCACAGATACGCAGTATTTT	CASSKTSGRVSTDTQYF
TRBD2	TRBV14	.	TRBJ2-2	TGTGCCAGCAACCCCGGGAGGGGCCTTACCGGGGAGCTGTTTTTT	CASNPGRGLTGELFF
.	TRBV19	.	TRBJ2-5	TGTGCCAGTAGTATAGTGCATCTAGCTGGTGAGACCCAGTACTTC	CASSIVHLAGETQYF
TRBD2	TRBV9	few	TRBJ2-1	TGTGCCAGCAGCGTCATTGGGACTAGCGGGAGATCGCTTCAGGAGCAGTTCTTC	CASSVIGTSGRSLQEQFF
TRBD2	TRBV2	once	TRBJ2-3	TGTGCCAGCAGTGAACAACGGGCGGGAGGGCTGTATCTTAGCACAGATACGCAGTATTTT	CASSEQRAGGLYLSTDTQYF
.	TRBV7-9	few	TRBJ1-1	TGTGCCAGCAGCCAATACTACACTGAAGCTTTCTTT	CASSQYYTEAFF
.	TRBV7-9	.	TRBJ2-1	TGTGCCAGCAGCCAAGGGGGGGGCAATGAGCAGTTCTTC	CASSQGGGNEQFF
.	TRBV19	.	TRBJ1-2	TGTGCCAGTAGTGCGGGCAGCGAACACTATGGCTACACCTTC	CASSAGSEHYGYTF
TRBD2	TRBV27	few	TRBJ2-3	TGTGCCAGCAGTTCCCTCCTAGCGGGGAGCACAGATACGCAGTATTTT	CASSSLLAGSTDTQYF
.	TRBV18	.	TRBJ1-5	TGTGCCAGCTCACCAAGCCAGGGAAATCAGCCCCAGCATTTT	CASSPSQGNQPQHF
.	TRBV5-1	.	TRBJ2-1	TGCGCCAGCAGCTTGGCTCAGGGGCCCTCCTACAATGAGCAGTTCTTC	CASSLAQGPSYNEQFF
TRBD2	TRBV23-1	.	TRBJ2-1	TGCGCCAGCAGTCAATCGGTCGGGGGCTCTCCTATTCAGCGGGAGTGGGACAATGAGCAGTTCTTC	CASSQSVGGSPIQREWDNEQFF
TRBD1	TRBV18	.	TRBJ2-7	TGTGCCAGCTCACCGACGCCAGGGGGCGAGCAGTACTTC	CASSPTPGGEQYF
TRBD1	TRBV5-1	.	TRBJ1-2	TGCGCCAGCAGCTGGACACAGGGGTCCCATGGCTACACCTTC	CASSWTQGSHGYTF
TRBD1	TRBV6-5	.	TRBJ2-5	TGTGCCAGCAGTTACACAGGGGGACAAGAGACCCAGTACTTC	CASSYTGGQETQYF
.	TRBV7-2	.	TRBJ2-5	TGTGCCAGCAGCTTAGCGAGACAAGAGACCCAGTACTTC	CASSLARQETQYF